This TCR beta chain was captured in a study of T-cell memory formation after mild COVID-19. Across the study: In these data, TCR clusters were largely donor specific. General study findings and limits: Pre-infection memory contained some responding clones, which suggested that cross-reactive memory had joined.

Trimming stripped 8 bases from V and 7 bases from J, with 18 bases between. The CDR3 length is 13 residues. Per the germline V gene, CDR1 is SGDLS and CDR2 is YYNGEE. TCRdb reprocessed the 5' RACE reads via MiXCR and lists one record per CDR3 protein. The sample lists nearly 110,000 distinct CDR3 sequences, about 18% occurring once. This clonotype was seen more than once but under ten times. Its cognate antigen is unknown. The receptor comes from an adult woman who had mild COVID-19 (a few samples of this study predate the infection). Cell type and time point are not known. The rearrangement links TRBV9 to TRBJ1-1; no reliable D call. The sample consisted of PBMCs or a T cell subset sorted from them (not recorded which). CDR3 in amino acids: CASSDSRDVEAFF. In DNA, the CDR3 is TGTGCCAGTTCGGACTCTCGAGACGTTGAAGCTTTCTTT.